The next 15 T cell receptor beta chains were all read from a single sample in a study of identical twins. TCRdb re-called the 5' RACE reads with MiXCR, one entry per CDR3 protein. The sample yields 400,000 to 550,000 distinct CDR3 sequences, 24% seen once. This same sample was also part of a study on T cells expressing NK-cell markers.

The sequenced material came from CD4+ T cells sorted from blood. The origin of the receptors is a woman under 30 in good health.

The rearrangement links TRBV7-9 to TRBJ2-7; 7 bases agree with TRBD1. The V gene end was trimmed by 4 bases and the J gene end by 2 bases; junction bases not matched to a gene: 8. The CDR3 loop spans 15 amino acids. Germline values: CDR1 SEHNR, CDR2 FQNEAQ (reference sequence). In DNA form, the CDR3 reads TGTGCCAGCAGCTCGGGACAGAGAGGACCCTACGAGCAGTACTTC. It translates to CASSSGQRGPYEQYF.

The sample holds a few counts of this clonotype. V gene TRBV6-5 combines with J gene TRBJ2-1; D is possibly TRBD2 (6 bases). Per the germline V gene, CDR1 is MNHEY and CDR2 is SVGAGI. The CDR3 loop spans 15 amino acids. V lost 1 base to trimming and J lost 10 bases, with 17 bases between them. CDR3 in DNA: TGTGCCAGCAGTTACTACGGAGGGTCGGTTGGCGAGCAGTTCTTC. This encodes CASSYYGGSVGEQFF.

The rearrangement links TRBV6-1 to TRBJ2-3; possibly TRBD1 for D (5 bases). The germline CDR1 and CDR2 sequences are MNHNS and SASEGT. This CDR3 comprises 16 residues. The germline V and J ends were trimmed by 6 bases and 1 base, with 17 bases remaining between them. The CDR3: CASRDRGAPGTDTQYF. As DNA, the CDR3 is TGTGCCAGCAGAGATCGTGGGGCCCCGGGCACAGATACGCAGTATTTT.

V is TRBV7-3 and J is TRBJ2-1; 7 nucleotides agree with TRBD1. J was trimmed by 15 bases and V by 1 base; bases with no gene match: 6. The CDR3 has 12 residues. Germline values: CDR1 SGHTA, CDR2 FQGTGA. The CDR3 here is CASSLKGQKLFF. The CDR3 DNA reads TGTGCCAGCAGCTTAAAGGGACAGAAGTTGTTCTTC.

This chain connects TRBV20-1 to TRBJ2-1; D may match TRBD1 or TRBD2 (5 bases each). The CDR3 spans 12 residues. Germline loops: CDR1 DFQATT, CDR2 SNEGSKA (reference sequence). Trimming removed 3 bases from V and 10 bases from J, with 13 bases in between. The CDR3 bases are TGCAGTGCTAGGGGGGTCCTACGGGAGCAGTTCTTC. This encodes CSARGVLREQFF.

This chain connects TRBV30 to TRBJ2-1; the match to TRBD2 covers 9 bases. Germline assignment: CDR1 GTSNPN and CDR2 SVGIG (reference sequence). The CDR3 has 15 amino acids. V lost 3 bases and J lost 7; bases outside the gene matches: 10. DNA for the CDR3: TGTGCCTGGAGGGTCCGAGGTAGCGGGAGAAATGAGCAGTTCTTC. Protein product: CAWRVRGSGRNEQFF.

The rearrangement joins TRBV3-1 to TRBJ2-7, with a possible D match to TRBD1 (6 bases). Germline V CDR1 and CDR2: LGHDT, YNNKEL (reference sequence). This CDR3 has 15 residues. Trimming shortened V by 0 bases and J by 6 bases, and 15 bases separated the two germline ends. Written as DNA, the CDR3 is TGTGCCAGCAGCCAAGAACAGGGTCTAGGACTCGAGCAGTACTTC. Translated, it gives CASSQEQGLGLEQYF.

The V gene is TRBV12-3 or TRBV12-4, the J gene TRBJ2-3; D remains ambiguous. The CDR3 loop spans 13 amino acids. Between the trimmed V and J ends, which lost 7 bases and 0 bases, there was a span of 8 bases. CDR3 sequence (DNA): TGTGCCAGCACTTTGGACAGCACAGATACGCAGTATTTT. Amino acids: CASTLDSTDTQYF.

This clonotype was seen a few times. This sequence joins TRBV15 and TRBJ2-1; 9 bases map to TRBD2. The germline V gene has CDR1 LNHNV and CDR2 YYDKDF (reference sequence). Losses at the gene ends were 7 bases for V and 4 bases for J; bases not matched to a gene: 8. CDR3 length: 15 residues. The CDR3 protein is CATKVAGGIYNEQFF. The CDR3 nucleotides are TGTGCCACCAAAGTGGCGGGGGGGATATACAATGAGCAGTTCTTC.

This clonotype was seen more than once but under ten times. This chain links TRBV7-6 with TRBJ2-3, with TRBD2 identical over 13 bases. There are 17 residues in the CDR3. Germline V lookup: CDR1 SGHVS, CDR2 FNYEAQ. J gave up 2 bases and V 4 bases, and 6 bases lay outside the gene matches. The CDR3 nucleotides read TGTGCCAGCAGCTCCCGGACTAGCGGGGGAGACACAGATACGCAGTATTTT. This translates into CASSSRTSGGDTDTQYF.

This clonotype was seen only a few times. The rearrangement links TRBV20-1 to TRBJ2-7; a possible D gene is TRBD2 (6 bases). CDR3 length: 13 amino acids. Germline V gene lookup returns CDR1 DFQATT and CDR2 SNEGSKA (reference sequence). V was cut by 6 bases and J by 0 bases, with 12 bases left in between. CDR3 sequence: CSASGGNSYEQYF. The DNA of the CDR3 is TGCAGTGCCTCCGGGGGTAACTCCTACGAGCAGTACTTC.

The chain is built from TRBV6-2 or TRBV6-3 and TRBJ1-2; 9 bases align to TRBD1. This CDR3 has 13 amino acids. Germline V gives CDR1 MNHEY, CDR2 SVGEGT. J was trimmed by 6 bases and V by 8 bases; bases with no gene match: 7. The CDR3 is CASHWTGVDGYTF. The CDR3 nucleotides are TGTGCCAGCCATTGGACAGGGGTGGATGGCTACACCTTC.

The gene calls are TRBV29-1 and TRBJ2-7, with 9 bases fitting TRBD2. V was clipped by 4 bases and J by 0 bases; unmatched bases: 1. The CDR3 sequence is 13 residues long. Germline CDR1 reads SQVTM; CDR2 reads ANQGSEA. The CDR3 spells CSVGLAVSYEQYF. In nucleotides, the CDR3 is TGCAGCGTTGGACTAGCGGTCTCCTACGAGCAGTACTTC.

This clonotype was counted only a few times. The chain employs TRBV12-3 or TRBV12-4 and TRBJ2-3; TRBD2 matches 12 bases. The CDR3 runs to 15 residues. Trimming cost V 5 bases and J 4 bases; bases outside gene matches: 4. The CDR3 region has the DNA TGTGCCAGCAGTCGTGGACTAGCGGGACCAGATACGCAGTATTTT. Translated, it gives CASSRGLAGPDTQYF.

Here the CDR3 reads CACSRPGTVSYEQYF. The CDR3 DNA is TGTGCCTGCAGCCGACCCGGGACAGTCTCCTACGAGCAGTACTTC. The gene calls are TRBV3-2 and TRBJ2-7; the table's TRBD1 call for D was not verified on the DNA. TRBV3-2 is noted as a pseudogene. This CDR3 contains 15 residues.